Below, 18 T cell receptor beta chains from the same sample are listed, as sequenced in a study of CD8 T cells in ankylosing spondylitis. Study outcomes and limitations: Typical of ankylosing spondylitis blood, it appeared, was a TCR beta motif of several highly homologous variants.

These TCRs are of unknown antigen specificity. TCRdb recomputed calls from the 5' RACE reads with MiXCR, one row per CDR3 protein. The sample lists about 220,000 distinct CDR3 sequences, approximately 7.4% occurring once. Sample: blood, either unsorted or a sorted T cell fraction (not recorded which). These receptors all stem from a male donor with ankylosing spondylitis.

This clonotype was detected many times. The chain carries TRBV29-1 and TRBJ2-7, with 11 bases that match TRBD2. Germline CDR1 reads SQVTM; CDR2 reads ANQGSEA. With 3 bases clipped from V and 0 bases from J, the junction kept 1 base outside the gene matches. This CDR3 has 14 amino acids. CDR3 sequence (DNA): TGCAGCGTTGAGGGACTAGCGGCCTCCTACGAGCAGTACTTC. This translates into CSVEGLAASYEQYF.

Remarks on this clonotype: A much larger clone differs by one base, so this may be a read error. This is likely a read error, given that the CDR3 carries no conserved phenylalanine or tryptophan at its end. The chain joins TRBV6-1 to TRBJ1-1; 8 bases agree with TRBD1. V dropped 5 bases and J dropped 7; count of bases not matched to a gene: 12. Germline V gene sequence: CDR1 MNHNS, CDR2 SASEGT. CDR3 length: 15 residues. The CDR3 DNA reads TGTGCCAGCAGTAAAAGGACAGGGATAAGGGGTGAAGCTTTCCTT. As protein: CASSKRTGIRGEAFL.

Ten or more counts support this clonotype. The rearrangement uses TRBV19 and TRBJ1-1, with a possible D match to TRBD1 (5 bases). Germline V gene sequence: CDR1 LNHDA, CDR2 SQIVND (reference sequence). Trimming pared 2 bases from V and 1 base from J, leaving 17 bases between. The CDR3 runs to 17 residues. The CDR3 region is CASSILYVGVENTEAFF. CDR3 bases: TGTGCCAGTAGTATACTCTACGTGGGGGTAGAGAACACTGAAGCTTTCTTT.

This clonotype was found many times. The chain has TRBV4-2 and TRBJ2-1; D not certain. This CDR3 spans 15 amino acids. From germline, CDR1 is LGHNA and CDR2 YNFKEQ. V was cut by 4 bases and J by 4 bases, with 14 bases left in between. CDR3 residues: CASSPQAAKYNEQFF. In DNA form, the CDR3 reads TGTGCCAGCAGCCCCCAGGCGGCCAAATACAATGAGCAGTTCTTC.

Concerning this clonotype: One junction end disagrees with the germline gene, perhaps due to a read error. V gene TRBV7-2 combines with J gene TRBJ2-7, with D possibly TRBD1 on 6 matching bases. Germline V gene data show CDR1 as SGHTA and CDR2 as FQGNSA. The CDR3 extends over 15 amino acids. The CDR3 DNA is TGTGCCAGCAGCTATTGGGCCAGGGGCTCCGACGAGCAGTACTTC. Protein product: CASSYWARGSDEQYF.

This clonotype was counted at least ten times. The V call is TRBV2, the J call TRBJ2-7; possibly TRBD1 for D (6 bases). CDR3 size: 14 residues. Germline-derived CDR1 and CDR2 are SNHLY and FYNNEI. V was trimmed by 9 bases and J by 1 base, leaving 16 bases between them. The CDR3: CASYTGTRSYEQYF. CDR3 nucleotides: TGTGCCAGTTATACCGGGACAAGATCCTACGAGCAGTACTTC.

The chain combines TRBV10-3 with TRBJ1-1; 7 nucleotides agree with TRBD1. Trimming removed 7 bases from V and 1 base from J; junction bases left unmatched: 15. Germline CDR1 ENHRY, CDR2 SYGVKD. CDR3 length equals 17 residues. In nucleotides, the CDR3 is TGTGCCATCACACCCCGAGGGGGCGTGAATTCGAACACTGAAGCTTTCTTT. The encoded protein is CAITPRGGVNSNTEAFF.

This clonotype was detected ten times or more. The CDR3 DNA follows: TGTGCCATCGGGACAGGGGCTCCAGAGACCCAGTACTTC. It translates to CAIGTGAPETQYF. The chain has TRBV10-3 and TRBJ2-5; 10 bases line up with TRBD1. V shed 8 bases and J 4 bases; nucleotides not matched to a gene: 4. CDR3 length: 13 amino acids. In germline, CDR1 is ENHRY, CDR2 SYGVKD.

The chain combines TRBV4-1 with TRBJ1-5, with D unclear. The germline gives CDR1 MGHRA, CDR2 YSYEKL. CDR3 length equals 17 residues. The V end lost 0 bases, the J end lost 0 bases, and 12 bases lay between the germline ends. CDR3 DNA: TGCGCCAGCAGCCAAGAAGGGCTACGTTATAGCAATCAGCCCCAGCATTTT. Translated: CASSQEGLRYSNQPQHF.

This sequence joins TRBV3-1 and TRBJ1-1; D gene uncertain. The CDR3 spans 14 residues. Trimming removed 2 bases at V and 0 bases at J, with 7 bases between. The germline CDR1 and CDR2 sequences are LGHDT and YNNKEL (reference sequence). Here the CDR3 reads CASSQRTVNTEAFF. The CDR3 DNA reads TGTGCCAGCAGCCAACGGACGGTGAACACTGAAGCTTTCTTT.

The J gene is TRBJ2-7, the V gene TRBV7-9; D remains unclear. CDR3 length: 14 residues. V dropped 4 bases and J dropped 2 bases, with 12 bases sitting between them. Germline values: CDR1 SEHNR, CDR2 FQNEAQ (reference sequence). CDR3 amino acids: CASSSPDGAYEQYF. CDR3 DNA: TGTGCCAGCAGCTCCCCGGACGGTGCCTACGAGCAGTACTTC.

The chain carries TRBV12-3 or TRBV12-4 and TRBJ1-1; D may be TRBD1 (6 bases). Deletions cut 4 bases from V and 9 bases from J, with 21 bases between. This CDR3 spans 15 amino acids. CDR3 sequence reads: CASSSRDTPLGKAFF. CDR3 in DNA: TGTGCCAGCAGTTCCCGGGACACTCCCTTGGGGAAAGCTTTCTTT.

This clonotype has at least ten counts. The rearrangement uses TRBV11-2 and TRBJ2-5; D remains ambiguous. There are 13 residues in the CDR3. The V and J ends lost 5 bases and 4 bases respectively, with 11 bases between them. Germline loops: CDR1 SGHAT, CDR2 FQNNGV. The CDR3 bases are TGTGCCAGCAGCCGCGTAGAGAGAGAGACCCAGTACTTC. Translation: CASSRVERETQYF.

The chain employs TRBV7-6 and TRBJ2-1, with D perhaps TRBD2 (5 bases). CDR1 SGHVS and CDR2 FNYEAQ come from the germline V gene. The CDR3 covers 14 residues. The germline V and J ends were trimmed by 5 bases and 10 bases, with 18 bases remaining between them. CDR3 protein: CASSEPGPPGEQFF. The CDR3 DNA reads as TGTGCCAGCAGCGAACCGGGCCCCCCGGGGGAGCAGTTCTTC.

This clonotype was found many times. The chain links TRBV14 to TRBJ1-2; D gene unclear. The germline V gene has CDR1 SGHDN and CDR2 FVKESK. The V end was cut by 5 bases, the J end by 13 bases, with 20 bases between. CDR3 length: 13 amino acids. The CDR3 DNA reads TGTGCCAGCAGCATAGGACCGACTGTCCTGGGCACCTTC. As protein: CASSIGPTVLGTF. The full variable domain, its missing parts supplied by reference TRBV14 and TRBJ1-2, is EAGVTQFPSHSVIEKGQTVTLRCDPISGHDNLYWYRRVMGKEIKFLLHFVKESKQDESGMPNNRFLAERTGGTYSTLKVQPAELEDSGVYFCASSIGPTVLGTFGSGTRLTVV.

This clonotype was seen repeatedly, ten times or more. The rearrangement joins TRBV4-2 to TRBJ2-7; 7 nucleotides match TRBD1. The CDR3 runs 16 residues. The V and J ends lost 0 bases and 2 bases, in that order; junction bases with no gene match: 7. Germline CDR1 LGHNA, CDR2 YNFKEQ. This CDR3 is CASSQDRGQLTYEQYF. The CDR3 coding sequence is TGTGCCAGCAGCCAAGATAGGGGACAGCTAACCTACGAGCAGTACTTC.

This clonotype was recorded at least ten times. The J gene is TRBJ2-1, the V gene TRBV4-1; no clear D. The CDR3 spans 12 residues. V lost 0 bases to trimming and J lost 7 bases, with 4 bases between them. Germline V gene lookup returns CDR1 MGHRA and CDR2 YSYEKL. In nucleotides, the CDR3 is TGCGCCAGCAGCCAAGATAAGAATGAGCAGTTCTTC. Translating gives CASSQDKNEQFF.

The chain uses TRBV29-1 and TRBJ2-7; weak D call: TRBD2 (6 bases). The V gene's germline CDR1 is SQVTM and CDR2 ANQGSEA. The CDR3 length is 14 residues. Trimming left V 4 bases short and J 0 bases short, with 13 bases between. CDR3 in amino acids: CSVVGGELSYEQYF. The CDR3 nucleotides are TGCAGCGTTGTGGGGGGAGAGCTCTCCTACGAGCAGTACTTC.